The rows below give T cell receptor beta chains drawn from one sample of a study of early T cells in non-severe SARS-CoV-2 infection. TCRdb fed the 5' RACE reads into MiXCR, producing one record per CDR3 protein. This repertoire shows roughly 10,000 distinct CDR3 sequences, 4.8% found once; its top ten account for nearly 10%. The specimen was whole blood. All receptors come from an adult who was a healthcare worker with PCR-confirmed SARS-CoV-2 infection or an uninfected control (not recorded which). The CDR3 runs from the conserved cysteine through the conserved F or W. D genes are given only for firm matches. Rows may omit the clone size; those that give it use once, few, many or a size class.

D gene	clone size	V gene	J gene	CDR3 protein	CDR3 DNA
TRBD2	medium-sized	TRBV7-6	TRBJ2-3	CASSLTEGTSWDTQYF	TGTGCCAGCAGCTTAACCGAGGGGACTAGCTGGGATACGCAGTATTTT
NA	many	TRBV29-1	TRBJ2-6	CSVEDGSNVLTF	TGCAGCGTTGAGGACGGATCCAACGTCCTGACTTTC
NA	many	TRBV9	TRBJ1-6	CASSVGKGDNSPLHF	TGTGCCAGCAGCGTCGGGAAGGGGGATAATTCACCCCTCCACTTT
NA	many	TRBV7-9	TRBJ2-7	CASSLAEGMRQYF	TGTGCCAGCAGCTTAGCGGAAGGGATGAGGCAGTACTTC
NA	few	TRBV7-2	TRBJ1-3	CASSLDRSSGNTIYF	TGTGCCAGCAGCTTAGACAGGAGTAGTGGAAACACCATATATTTT
NA	NA	TRBV7-2	TRBJ2-2	CASSAVLAGELFF	TGTGCCAGCAGCGCAGTTTTGGCCGGGGAGCTGTTTTTT
NA	medium-sized	TRBV19	TRBJ1-3	CASSEHEAGNTIYF	TGTGCCAGTAGCGAGCATGAGGCTGGAAACACCATATATTTT
NA	NA	TRBV18	TRBJ1-1	CASSPKTKQDTEAFF	TGTGCCAGCTCACCAAAAACAAAGCAAGACACTGAAGCTTTCTTT
NA	few	TRBV7-6	TRBJ1-1	CASSHMRRGGGVAFF	TGTGCCAGCAGCCACATGCGGAGGGGCGGCGGGGTAGCTTTCTTT
NA	NA	TRBV6-2/TRBV6-3	TRBJ1-2	CASSYGGQNYGYTF	TGTGCCAGCAGTTACGGAGGACAAAACTATGGCTACACCTTC
NA	few	TRBV20-1	TRBJ2-2	CSAWDVNGGDTGELFF	TGCAGTGCATGGGACGTTAATGGCGGGGACACCGGGGAGCTGTTTTTT
NA	medium-sized	TRBV6-6	TRBJ1-2	CASNAPTGGANYGYTF	TGTGCCAGCAATGCCCCGACAGGAGGGGCCAACTATGGCTACACCTTC
TRBD1	NA	TRBV29-1	TRBJ2-2	CSVILRGRPGELFF	TGCAGCGTTATACTCAGGGGGCGCCCCGGGGAGCTGTTTTTT
TRBD1	many	TRBV4-3	TRBJ1-2	CASTKGQGLGYTF	TGCGCCAGCACTAAGGGACAGGGTCTCGGCTACACCTTC
TRBD2	medium-sized	TRBV19	TRBJ2-5	CASRLAGETQYF	TGTGCCAGCCGACTAGCGGGAGAGACCCAGTACTTC
NA	many	TRBV21-1	TRBJ2-7	CASSKAPQSSYEQYF	TGTGCCAGCAGCAAAGCCCCACAGAGCTCCTACGAGCAGTACTTC
NA	NA	TRBV4-3	TRBJ1-2	CASSQSWTTSYTNYGYTF	TGCGCCAGCAGCCAGTCATGGACAACTTCATATACCAACTATGGCTACACCTTC
TRBD1	many	TRBV13	TRBJ1-1	CASSLRDRGTEAFF	TGTGCCAGCAGCTTACGGGACAGGGGCACTGAAGCTTTCTTT
TRBD2	many	TRBV2	TRBJ2-3	CASTSPSGGSDTQYF	TGTGCCAGCACTAGCCCGAGCGGGGGTTCAGATACGCAGTATTTT
NA	NA	TRBV6-2/TRBV6-3	TRBJ1-1	CASPYGEAFF	TGTGCCAGCCCCTACGGGGAAGCTTTCTTT
TRBD1	few	TRBV12-3/TRBV12-4	TRBJ1-2	CASSPGTGVFGYTF	TGTGCCAGCAGTCCCGGGACAGGGGTCTTTGGCTACACCTTC
NA	many	TRBV30	TRBJ2-4	CAAEGVPRDIQYF	TGTGCCGCCGAGGGGGTCCCGAGGGACATTCAGTACTTC
NA	few	TRBV7-8	TRBJ1-5	CASGPSNQPQHF	TGTGCCAGCGGCCCATCCAATCAGCCCCAGCATTTT
NA	many	TRBV6-5	TRBJ1-1	CASRGRPLNTEAFF	TGTGCCAGCAGGGGACGGCCCTTGAACACTGAAGCTTTCTTT
NA	many	TRBV12-3/TRBV12-4	TRBJ1-1	CASSLSGGNTEAFF	TGTGCCAGCAGTTTATCCGGGGGGAACACTGAAGCTTTCTTT
NA	many	TRBV20-1	TRBJ2-5	CSASVPPPGPLGGETQYF	TGCAGTGCTAGTGTCCCCCCGCCCGGCCCGCTCGGGGGAGAGACCCAGTACTTC
TRBD2	many	TRBV20-1	TRBJ2-5	CSARPLTSGGQETQYF	TGCAGTGCTAGACCCCTAACTAGCGGGGGGCAAGAGACCCAGTACTTC
NA	medium-sized	TRBV25-1	TRBJ2-1	CASSTWGDIGANEQFF	TGTGCCAGCAGTACCTGGGGGGACATAGGGGCAAATGAGCAGTTCTTC
NA	many	TRBV4-1	TRBJ1-4	CASSPIRGLSEKLFF	TGCGCCAGCAGCCCCATCCGAGGTTTAAGTGAAAAACTGTTTTTT
NA	medium-sized	TRBV18	TRBJ2-6	CASSRATVSGANVLTF	TGTGCCAGCTCACGCGCGACAGTCTCTGGGGCCAACGTCCTGACTTTC
NA	medium-sized	TRBV7-2	TRBJ2-1	CASSFLTGSHEQFF	TGTGCCAGCAGCTTTTTGACAGGCTCCCATGAGCAGTTCTTC
NA	many	TRBV6-5	TRBJ2-3	CASSTGRTDTQYF	TGTGCCAGCAGTACCGGACGGACAGATACGCAGTATTTT
TRBD1	NA	TRBV2	TRBJ2-6	CASSERQGHSGANVLTF	TGTGCCAGCAGTGAGAGACAGGGGCACTCTGGGGCCAACGTCCTGACTTTC
TRBD1	many	TRBV6-2/TRBV6-3	TRBJ2-6	CASSPGQGNSGANVLTF	TGTGCCAGCAGCCCCGGACAGGGGAACTCTGGGGCCAACGTCCTGACTTTC
NA	many	TRBV7-6	TRBJ2-7	CASSPAEGPYEQYF	TGTGCCAGCAGCCCCGCCGAGGGTCCCTACGAGCAGTACTTC
TRBD1	few	TRBV7-2	TRBJ2-3	CASSFDRGSTDTQYF	TGTGCCAGCAGCTTTGACAGGGGTAGCACAGATACGCAGTATTTT
NA	NA	TRBV9	TRBJ1-1	CASSAEPNTEAFF	TGTGCCAGCAGCGCCGAACCCAACACTGAAGCTTTCTTT
NA	many	TRBV20-1	TRBJ1-5	CSATPWTSYSNQPQHF	TGCAGTGCTACCCCCTGGACCAGTTATAGCAATCAGCCCCAGCATTTT
NA	few	TRBV5-6	TRBJ2-3	CASSRNRLDTQYF	TGTGCCAGCAGCCGGAACCGCCTAGATACGCAGTATTTT
NA	many	TRBV4-3	TRBJ1-4	CASSQDRKGSGLRDEKLFF	TGCGCCAGCAGCCAAGATCGGAAGGGGTCTGGACTTCGGGATGAAAAACTGTTTTTT
TRBD2	many	TRBV7-6	TRBJ2-3	CASSFSGGSTDTQYF	TGTGCCAGCAGCTTCTCCGGGGGGAGCACAGATACGCAGTATTTT
NA	medium-sized	TRBV7-8	TRBJ2-7	CASSQRRSYEQYF	TGTGCCAGCAGCCAGCGGAGGAGTTACGAGCAGTACTTC
TRBD2	NA	TRBV4-2	TRBJ2-3	CASSQEPSGGAVDTQYF	TGTGCCAGCAGCCAAGAGCCTAGCGGGGGGGCAGTAGATACGCAGTATTTT
NA	medium-sized	TRBV6-5	TRBJ1-1	CASSYVANTEAFF	TGTGCCAGCAGTTACGTGGCGAACACTGAAGCTTTCTTT
TRBD2	many	TRBV7-8	TRBJ2-3	CASSSSGGEQDTQYF	TGTGCCAGCAGCTCTAGCGGGGGGGAGCAAGATACGCAGTATTTT
NA	medium-sized	TRBV12-3/TRBV12-4	TRBJ1-5	CASSFNSNQPQHF	TGTGCCAGCAGTTTTAACAGCAATCAGCCCCAGCATTTT
TRBD2	many	TRBV20-1	TRBJ2-1	CSAKEAGPYNEQFF	TGCAGTGCTAAGGAAGCGGGGCCCTACAATGAGCAGTTCTTC
NA	many	TRBV20-1	TRBJ2-7	CSGLKGRYEQYF	TGCAGTGGTTTAAAGGGCCGCTACGAGCAGTACTTC
TRBD1	medium-sized	TRBV5-4	TRBJ2-3	CASSSTGREDTQYF	TGTGCCAGCAGCTCGACAGGGAGAGAAGATACGCAGTATTTT
NA	many	TRBV12-5	TRBJ2-3	CASGLGQGLTDTQYF	TGTGCTAGTGGTTTGGGGCAGGGGCTCACAGATACGCAGTATTTT
NA	few	TRBV29-1	TRBJ1-2	CSVDFSLNRYTF	TGCAGCGTTGATTTTTCCCTCAATCGCTACACCTTC
TRBD1	many	TRBV6-2/TRBV6-3	TRBJ2-6	CASSYHTGQGISGANVLTF	TGTGCCAGCAGTTACCATACGGGACAGGGGATTTCTGGGGCCAACGTCCTGACTTTC
NA	medium-sized	TRBV6-6	TRBJ1-5	CASRPGQLNQPQHF	TGTGCCAGCAGACCCGGACAGCTCAATCAGCCCCAGCATTTT
TRBD1	medium-sized	TRBV7-9	TRBJ2-7	CASSFGQGIYEQYF	TGTGCCAGCAGCTTCGGACAGGGAATATACGAGCAGTACTTC
TRBD1	many	TRBV7-6	TRBJ1-5	CASSLGDSSNQPQHF	TGTGCCAGCAGCTTAGGGGACAGTAGCAATCAGCCCCAGCATTTT
NA	large	TRBV3-1	TRBJ1-1	CASSQVGGTEAFF	TGTGCCAGCAGCCAAGTAGGGGGGACTGAAGCTTTCTTT
NA	few	TRBV30	TRBJ1-2	CAWGVNNYGYTF	TGTGCCTGGGGCGTCAATAACTATGGCTACACCTTC
NA	medium-sized	TRBV20-1	TRBJ2-7	CSATSGAGYEQYF	TGCAGTGCTACCTCTGGCGCGGGGTACGAGCAGTACTTC